The clone carrying this TCR beta chain has a count of ten or more. Antigen: not known. Preparation of the TCRbeta library involved a method that used unique molecular identifiers. One entry per CDR3 protein, called by TCRdb with MiXCR from the PCR reads. Among just over 200,000 distinct CDR3 sequences listed, approximately 8% were seen once. The sample is drawn from a study of T-cell reconstitution after alpha-beta-depleted transplantation in children. Study-level findings and limits: Surviving recipient T cells and intrathymic progenitors accounted for some patients' high TCRbeta diversity at day 60.

The CDR3 length is 13 residues. Germline loops: CDR1 LNHDA, CDR2 SQIVND (reference sequence). J was trimmed by 6 bases and V by 9 bases; bases with no gene match: 8. The genes are TRBV19 and TRBJ2-1; 7 bases fit TRBD2. The sequencing used PBMCs, mostly from graft donor cells, collected 360 days after TCRalphabeta/CD19-depleted stem cell transplant. The clonotype originates from a male patient aged 2-15 years who had a stem cell transplant for acute myeloid leukemia, so the T cells may come from the graft donor. The CDR3 sequence: CASGLVAGNEQFF. The CDR3 nucleotides are TGTGCCAGCGGACTAGTAGCGGGCAATGAGCAGTTCTTC.